This T cell receptor beta chain appears in the sequencing data of a study of blood T cell repertoires in COVID-19. Libraries were prepared by immunoSEQ multiplex PCR; TCRdb keeps only in-frame clonotypes and omits some of them. The table includes around 290,000 clones, over 75% detected once. This CDR3 region has 17 residues. J gave up 0 bases and V 4 bases, and 9 bases lay outside the gene matches. Germline V gene data show CDR1 as SGHNT and CDR2 as YYREEE (reference sequence). V gene TRBV5-4 combines with J gene TRBJ2-7; 11 bases map to TRBD2. This clonotype was obtained from a woman aged 30 to 39 who had recovered from COVID-19. Material: PBMCs or T cells enriched from blood (not recorded which). The CDR3 nucleotides are TGTGCCAGCAGCCACACTAGCGGGGGTTCCCGCTCCTACGAGCAGTACTTC. Translating it yields CASSHTSGGSRSYEQYF. Supplemented by reference TRBV5-4 and TRBJ2-7, the full variable domain reads ETGVTQSPTHLIKTRGQQVTLRCSSQSGHNTVSWYQQALGQGPQFIFQYYREEENGRGNFPPRFSGLQFPNYSSELNVNALELDDSALYLCASSHTSGGSRSYEQYFGPGTRLTVT.